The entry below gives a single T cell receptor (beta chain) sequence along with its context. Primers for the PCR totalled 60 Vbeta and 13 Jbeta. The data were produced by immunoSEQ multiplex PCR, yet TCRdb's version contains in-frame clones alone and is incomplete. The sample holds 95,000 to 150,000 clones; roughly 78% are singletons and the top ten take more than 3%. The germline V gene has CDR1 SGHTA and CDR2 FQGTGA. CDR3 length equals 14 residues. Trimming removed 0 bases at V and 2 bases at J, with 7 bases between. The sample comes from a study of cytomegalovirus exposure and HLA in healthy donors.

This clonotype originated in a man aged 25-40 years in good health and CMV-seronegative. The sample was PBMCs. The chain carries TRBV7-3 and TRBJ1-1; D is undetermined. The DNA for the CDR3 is TGTGCCAGCAGCTTAACGGCAGGTAACACTGAAGCTTTCTTT. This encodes CASSLTAGNTEAFF.